These 9 T cell receptor beta chains share one sample of origin, sequenced in a study of blood T cell repertoires in COVID-19. Produced via immunoSEQ multiplex PCR; TCRdb's table is partial and in-frame only. Here the sample spans about 35,000 clones, around 87% being singletons. The sample taken for sequencing was peripheral blood. The receptors here all came from a human donor in a cohort sampled during active COVID-19.

The chain combines TRBV5-4 with TRBJ2-3, with 10 positions matching TRBD2. There are 17 residues in the CDR3. The V gene's germline CDR1 is SGHNT and CDR2 YYREEE (reference sequence). With V trimmed by 4 bases and J by 0 bases, 8 bases remained unmatched. CDR3 nucleotides: TGTGCCAGCAGCCCCCCCCTAGCGGGGGTAAGCACAGATACGCAGTATTTT. It encodes CASSPPLAGVSTDTQYF.

The chain uses TRBV29-1 and TRBJ1-2; D remains unclear. CDR3 size: 10 residues. V was clipped by 3 bases and J by 7 bases, with 6 bases between them. The germline V gene encodes CDR1 SQVTM and CDR2 ANQGSEA. The CDR3: CSVDNGGYTF. The CDR3 region has the DNA TGCAGCGTTGATAACGGTGGCTACACCTTC.

V and J are TRBV7-9 and TRBJ1-1, with TRBD1 identical over 8 bases. The CDR3 totals 15 residues. V lost 5 bases, J lost 0 bases, and 5 bases stayed unmatched. CDR1 is SEHNR, CDR2 FQNEAQ, per germline (reference sequence). This chain's CDR3 is CASSPRTGMNTEAFF. DNA for the CDR3: TGTGCCAGCAGCCCTCGGACAGGGATGAACACTGAAGCTTTCTTT.

This clone was observed a handful of times. J is TRBJ1-6 and V is TRBV5-6, with 10 bases identical to TRBD1. CDR3 length: 15 amino acids. Germline CDR1 is SGHDT and CDR2 is YYEEEE. With V trimmed by 0 bases and J by 8 bases, 2 bases remained unmatched. The CDR3 protein is CASSLGQGAYSPLHF. The DNA of the CDR3 is TGTGCCAGCAGCTTGGGACAGGGGGCGTATTCACCCCTCCACTTT.

The chain links TRBV5-8 to TRBJ1-5, with a tentative D call TRBD1 (6 bases). V was cut by 3 bases and J by 2 bases, with 12 bases left in between. The germline V gene has CDR1 SGHTS and CDR2 YDEGEE. The CDR3 has 15 amino acids. The DNA for the CDR3 is TGTGCCAGCAGCTATCAACAGGGTGGCAATCAGCCCCAGCATTTT. It translates to CASSYQQGGNQPQHF.

V gene TRBV9 combines with J gene TRBJ2-7; TRBD2 might be the D (6 bases). Germline V gives CDR1 SGDLS, CDR2 YYNGEE. The CDR3 spans 15 residues. Trimming cost V 6 bases and J 2 bases, with 18 bases left between them. The DNA of the CDR3 is TGTGCCAGCATTTTAACGGGACTCCCACCCTACGAGCAGTACTTC. Its protein is CASILTGLPPYEQYF.

The gene calls are TRBV28 and TRBJ2-7, with D perhaps TRBD1 (5 bases). V lost 6 bases and J lost 0, with 15 bases in between. The CDR3 runs to 15 residues. Germline V gene sequence: CDR1 MDHEN, CDR2 SYDVKM. In DNA, the CDR3 is TGTGCCAGCAGGACGACAGCCACAAACTCCTACGAGCAGTACTTC. Translating it yields CASRTTATNSYEQYF.

The V gene is TRBV6-6, the J gene TRBJ1-5; D is possibly TRBD1 (6 bases). CDR3 length equals 14 residues. Germline CDR1 is MNHNY and CDR2 is SVGAGI (reference sequence). Trimming shortened V by 6 bases and J by 3 bases, and 12 bases separated the two germline ends. CDR3 bases: TGTGCCAGCAGAAATGGACAGATCAATCAGCCCCAGCATTTT. Its translation is CASRNGQINQPQHF.

The chain is built from TRBV2 and TRBJ1-2; D is uncertain. CDR3 length equals 14 residues. Trimming took off 5 bases at V and 5 bases at J, with 15 bases between the two ends. Germline V gene sequence: CDR1 SNHLY, CDR2 FYNNEI. The CDR3 sequence: CASSPPRGSYGYTF. The DNA of the CDR3 is TGTGCCAGCAGTCCCCCTCGGGGTTCTTATGGCTACACCTTC.